The rows below give T cell receptor beta chains drawn from one sample of a study of vaccination effects on CD4 cells after COVID-19. These receptors have no known antigen. Generated by immunoSEQ multiplex PCR, the TCRdb table keeps only in-frame clones and is missing some. Counted here are roughly 30,000 clones, about 75% occurring once; the ten biggest clones make up under 8%. The sequencing here drew on CD4+ T cells from PBMCs cultured without peptide, taken after COVID-19 vaccination. The receptors shown here come from a human donor who had a prior SARS-CoV-2 infection. Each CDR3 is given with its conserved first and last residue. The D gene is left open where the match is weak. Some rows mark clone size as missing; the rest say once, few, many or name a class of expanded clone.

j_gene,abundance,d_gene,v_gene,CDR3nt,CDR3aa
TRBJ2-3,-,TRBD2,TRBV3-1/TRBV3-2,TGTGCCAGCAGCCAGAGCGGGGGGTTTGGCACAGATACGCAGTATTTT,CASSQSGGFGTDTQYF
TRBJ2-2,-,TRBD1,TRBV7-9,TGTGCCAGCAGCTTAACCACCCAAGCGCGACAGGGTAAAACCGGGGAGCTGTTTTTT,CASSLTTQARQGKTGELFF
TRBJ2-1,-,-,TRBV10-3,TGTGCCACGTCGTGGGTCGGGGGCGGCGCCTACAATGAGCAGTTCTTC,CATSWVGGGAYNEQFF
TRBJ1-1,few,-,TRBV7-9,TGTGCCAGCAGCACCGGACAGTCCATGAACACTGAAGCTTTCTTT,CASSTGQSMNTEAFF
TRBJ1-3,-,-,TRBV19,TGTGCCAGTATCCGGGGGTGGGCGGACTCTGGAAACACCATATATTTT,CASIRGWADSGNTIYF
TRBJ2-7,few,TRBD1,TRBV18,TGTGCCAGCTCACCTCGGGACAGCATTTACGAGCAGTACTTC,CASSPRDSIYEQYF
TRBJ1-2,once,-,TRBV3-1/TRBV3-2,TGTGCCAGCAGCCTCACGACCGGGGGCTACACCTTC,CASSLTTGGYTF
TRBJ2-7,-,-,TRBV2,TGTGCCAGCAGGGAGCAAGCAGGGGCCGAGCAGTACTTC,CASREQAGAEQYF
TRBJ2-3,-,TRBD1,TRBV9,TGTGCCAGCAGCGCCAGGGGGTATGCAGATACGCAGTATTTT,CASSARGYADTQYF
TRBJ1-2,-,-,TRBV6-1,TGTGCCAGCAGTGAAGGGGGGGGCGTGGGTGGCTACACCTTC,CASSEGGGVGGYTF
TRBJ2-1,once,-,TRBV30,TGTGCCTGGAGTGCCTACAGCTCCTACAATGAGCAGTTCTTC,CAWSAYSSYNEQFF
TRBJ2-7,-,TRBD1,TRBV18,TGTGCCAGCTCCGACAGGGGGCTTCGGGACGAGCAGTACTTC,CASSDRGLRDEQYF
TRBJ2-3,-,-,TRBV4-2,TGTGCCAGCAGCCAACTAACCGGCCGGGGGGCCAAAGATACGCAGTATTTT,CASSQLTGRGAKDTQYF
TRBJ2-6,-,-,TRBV7-8,TGTGCCAGCAGCTTTACAGGGCGCTCTGGGGCCAACGTCCTGACTTTC,CASSFTGRSGANVLTF
TRBJ2-5,few,-,TRBV30,TGTGCCTGGAGTGTACCGGTACGGCAAGAGACCCAGTACTTC,CAWSVPVRQETQYF
TRBJ1-5,-,-,TRBV30,TGTGCCTGGAGTGTATTCCGAGGACGGGGTAGCAATCAGCCCCAGCATTTT,CAWSVFRGRGSNQPQHF
TRBJ1-1,-,-,TRBV27,TGTGCCAGCAGTCTCCGACAGAACACTGAAGCTTTCTTT,CASSLRQNTEAFF
TRBJ2-1,few,-,TRBV9,TGTGCCAGCAGCGCCGGGGGGGGGACAGGGCTTTACAATGAGCAGTTCTTC,CASSAGGGTGLYNEQFF
TRBJ2-1,-,TRBD2,TRBV15,TGTGCCACCAGCAGAGATCTTATCCGGTGGGCGGGAGGGGGGAATGAGCAGTTCTTC,CATSRDLIRWAGGGNEQFF
TRBJ1-2,-,-,TRBV2,TGTGCCAGCAGTGGGGAGCTCTATGGCTACACCTTC,CASSGELYGYTF
TRBJ1-5,once,TRBD1,TRBV19,TGTGCCAGTAGTATACGGGGGGACAGGGGGTTTTCACAGCCCCAGCATTTT,CASSIRGDRGFSQPQHF
TRBJ2-7,-,-,TRBV7-9,TGTGCCAGCAGCCAGGGGACTTCACCCTTAAGCTCCTACGAGCAGTACTTC,CASSQGTSPLSSYEQYF
TRBJ1-2,-,-,TRBV3-1/TRBV3-2,TGTGCCAGCAGCCAGATGACAGTCTATGGCTACACCTTC,CASSQMTVYGYTF
TRBJ2-4,-,TRBD2,TRBV7-2,TGTGCCAGCAGCTACGGGCTAGCGGGAGGCATTCAGTACTTC,CASSYGLAGGIQYF
TRBJ2-1,-,-,TRBV5-1,TGCGCCAGCAGCTCGGTCTACAATGAGCAGTTCTTC,CASSSVYNEQFF
TRBJ2-6,-,TRBD2,TRBV11-2,TGTGCCAGCAGCTTAGATAAATCCGGGACTACAAACTCTGGGGCCAACGTCCTGACTTTC,CASSLDKSGTTNSGANVLTF
TRBJ2-7,-,-,TRBV7-2,TGTGCCAGCAGCACATCCCGACAGGCAGGCGAGCAGTACTTC,CASSTSRQAGEQYF